The rows below give T cell receptor beta chains drawn from one sample of a study of cytomegalovirus exposure and HLA in healthy donors. Clones were read by immunoSEQ multiplex PCR, and TCRdb kept only the in-frame ones, dropping some. This table holds about 85,000 clones, just over 65% found once. The sequencing sample was made of PBMCs. These receptors were collected from a man aged 30 to 39 in good health and CMV-seronegative. The CDR3 runs from the conserved cysteine through the conserved F or W. Each record gives: V gene, D gene, J gene, CDR3 DNA, CDR3 protein. D genes are given only for firm matches.

V gene: TRBV19
D gene: -
J gene: TRBJ1-4
CDR3 DNA: TGTGCCAGTAGTGAGGGGGTTACTAATGAAAAACTGTTTTTT
CDR3 protein: CASSEGVTNEKLFF

V gene: TRBV7-8
D gene: -
J gene: TRBJ2-5
CDR3 DNA: TGTGCCAGCAGCTTTCAATCTGGGGGGATGCAGACCCAGTACTTC
CDR3 protein: CASSFQSGGMQTQYF

V gene: TRBV2
D gene: TRBD2
J gene: TRBJ2-1
CDR3 DNA: TGTGCCAGCAGTGGAACGAGCGGGAGAAATGAGCAGTTCTTC
CDR3 protein: CASSGTSGRNEQFF

V gene: TRBV28
D gene: -
J gene: TRBJ2-7
CDR3 DNA: TGTGCCAGCAGTTTACAGGACAGTACGACCTTC
CDR3 protein: CASSLQDSTTF

V gene: TRBV5-1
D gene: -
J gene: TRBJ1-1
CDR3 DNA: TGCGCCAGCAGCTTGGCTAGGTCCCCAGACACTGAAGCTTTCTTT
CDR3 protein: CASSLARSPDTEAFF

V gene: TRBV5-6
D gene: -
J gene: TRBJ1-1
CDR3 DNA: TGTGCCAGCAGCTGGGGCTTGAACACTGAAGCTTTCTTT
CDR3 protein: CASSWGLNTEAFF

V gene: TRBV7-9
D gene: -
J gene: TRBJ2-1
CDR3 DNA: TGTGCCAGCAGCTTAGCGGGAGGCCATTACAATGAGCAGTTCTTC
CDR3 protein: CASSLAGGHYNEQFF

V gene: TRBV5-1
D gene: -
J gene: TRBJ2-1
CDR3 DNA: TGCGCCAGCAGCCCGTACCCCTCCTACGATGAGCAGTTCTTC
CDR3 protein: CASSPYPSYDEQFF

V gene: TRBV19
D gene: -
J gene: TRBJ1-2
CDR3 DNA: TGTGCCAGTAGTATAGGAGAGAATGGCTACACCTTC
CDR3 protein: CASSIGENGYTF

V gene: TRBV7-9
D gene: -
J gene: TRBJ2-7
CDR3 DNA: TGTGCCAGCAGCCCCGGACTGAGCCATGAGCAGTACTTC
CDR3 protein: CASSPGLSHEQYF